The 12 T cell receptor beta chains listed next were all sequenced from one sample in a study of neurological immune-mediated disorders. TCRdb reprocessed the 5' RACE reads with MiXCR, giving one entry per CDR3 protein. The sample lists approximately 38,000 distinct CDR3 sequences, 2.5% occurring once. Sequenced: PBMCs. These receptor sequences come from a man aged 45-65 years with multiple sclerosis.

In its sample, this clonotype was seen many times. V gene TRBV12-3 or TRBV12-4 combines with J gene TRBJ1-5; possible D gene TRBD1, 6 bases. The V end lost 5 bases, the J end lost 2 bases, and 13 bases lay between the germline ends. The CDR3 runs 15 residues. Here the CDR3 reads CASSVGGRGNQPQHF. The CDR3 DNA sequence: TGTGCCAGCAGTGTAGGGGGGAGGGGCAATCAGCCCCAGCATTTT.

This clonotype was recorded at least ten times. The J gene is TRBJ2-5, the V gene TRBV21-1. TRBV21-1 is a listed pseudogene. The CDR3 totals 15 residues. For the CDR3, the DNA is TGTGCCAGCAGCAAAATGGTGGCATTCGCAGAGACCCAGTACTTC. This sequence encodes CASSKMVAFAETQYF.

The table lists this clonotype with many counts. This sequence joins TRBV7-2 and TRBJ2-7; either TRBD1 or TRBD2 may fit D (5 bases each). The V gene lost 2 bases and the J gene lost 5 bases, with 10 bases spanning the gap. The CDR3 spans 13 residues. The germline V gene has CDR1 SGHTA and CDR2 FQGNSA. The CDR3 DNA follows: TGTGCCAGCAGCTTAAGAGGGGACGACGAGCAGTACTTC. This codes for CASSLRGDDEQYF.

This clonotype was found many times. The chain combines TRBV12-3 or TRBV12-4 with TRBJ2-2, with D perhaps matching TRBD1 (6 bases). The CDR3 has 14 amino acids. V shed 3 bases and J shed 6 bases, with 11 bases lying between them. The CDR3 spells CASSFFQGPGELFF. In DNA, the CDR3 is TGTGCCAGCAGTTTTTTTCAGGGGCCCGGGGAGCTGTTTTTT.

This clonotype was seen many times. The chain couples TRBV4-2 to TRBJ2-1; D call uncertain. Germline V gene lookup returns CDR1 LGHNA and CDR2 YNFKEQ. There are 15 residues in the CDR3. The V end lost 0 bases, the J end lost 6 bases, and 12 bases lay between the germline ends. In DNA, the CDR3 is TGTGCCAGCAGCCAAGATGGGCCGAGGTCCAATGAGCAGTTCTTC. This encodes CASSQDGPRSNEQFF.

In its sample, this clonotype was seen many times. The chain couples TRBV7-6 to TRBJ2-1, with 10 bases aligning to TRBD1. Germline assignment: CDR1 SGHVS and CDR2 FNYEAQ. V was clipped by 5 bases and J by 6 bases; unmatched bases: 7. There are 15 residues in the CDR3. For the CDR3, the DNA is TGTGCCAGCAGCCAAGTAGGGACAGGGGTCAATGAGCAGTTCTTC. It specifies CASSQVGTGVNEQFF.

This clonotype was picked up many times. The chain uses TRBV7-6 and TRBJ2-5, with D possibly being TRBD2 (6 bases). The CDR3 loop spans 15 amino acids. The germline V gene encodes CDR1 SGHVS and CDR2 FNYEAQ. Trimming took 0 bases from V and 1 from J, leaving 9 bases between them. The CDR3 loop reads CASSLAAGFQETQYF. CDR3 nucleotide sequence: TGTGCCAGCAGCTTAGCTGCGGGGTTCCAAGAGACCCAGTACTTC. Drawing the rest from reference TRBV7-6 and TRBJ2-5, the complete variable domain is GAGVSQSPRYKVTKRGQDVALRCDPISGHVSLYWYRQALGQGPEFLTYFNYEAQQDKSGLPNDRFSAERPEGSISTLTIQRTEQRDSAMYRCASSLAAGFQETQYFGPGTRLLVL.

This clonotype was found many times. The J gene is TRBJ2-3, the V gene TRBV11-2; D is ambiguous. Trimming took off 0 bases at V and 4 bases at J, with 5 bases between the two ends. This CDR3 contains 13 residues. Germline CDR1 is SGHAT and CDR2 is FQNNGV. Here the CDR3 reads CASSLDIADTQYF. CDR3 in DNA: TGTGCCAGCAGCTTAGACATCGCAGATACGCAGTATTTT.

This clonotype appeared a few times. The chain links TRBV10-3 to TRBJ1-1; 9 bases align to TRBD1. Trimming at V came to 6 bases and at J to 4 bases, leaving 9 bases not matched to a gene. The CDR3 totals 15 residues. Looked up from germline, CDR1 is ENHRY and CDR2 is SYGVKD. CDR3 residues: CAISAGTGLATEAFF. DNA of the CDR3: TGTGCCATCAGCGCCGGGACAGGGTTGGCCACTGAAGCTTTCTTT.

Regarding this clonotype: The CDR3 end shows no conserved phenylalanine or tryptophan, and so a read error is likely. The chain carries TRBV7-7 and TRBJ1-1; D possibly corresponds to TRBD1 (6 bases). CDR3 size: 15 residues. Germline CDR1 is SSHAT and CDR2 is FNYEAQ (reference sequence). As DNA, the CDR3 is TGTGCTAGCAGCTTAGGGGACACCATGAACACTGAAGCTTTCAAT. Protein sequence: CASSLGDTMNTEAFN.

This clonotype has at least ten counts. In nucleotides, the CDR3 is TGTGCCAGCAGCGACTCTAGGGCAGTCAATCAGCCCCAGCATTTT. It yields the protein CASSDSRAVNQPQHF. The chain links TRBV5-6 to TRBJ1-5; D is unclear. The CDR3 runs to 15 residues. V lost 4 bases, J lost 3 bases, and 14 bases lay in between. From germline, CDR1 is SGHDT and CDR2 YYEEEE.

This clonotype showed up many times. This rearrangement joins TRBV7-2 to TRBJ1-1, with D uncertain. CDR1 SGHTA and CDR2 FQGNSA come from the germline V gene. The CDR3 runs to 15 residues. Trimming took off 1 base at V and 0 bases at J, with 9 bases between the two ends. CDR3 sequence reads: CASSLVPLMNTEAFF. The CDR3 DNA is TGTGCCAGCAGCTTAGTGCCCTTAATGAACACTGAAGCTTTCTTT.